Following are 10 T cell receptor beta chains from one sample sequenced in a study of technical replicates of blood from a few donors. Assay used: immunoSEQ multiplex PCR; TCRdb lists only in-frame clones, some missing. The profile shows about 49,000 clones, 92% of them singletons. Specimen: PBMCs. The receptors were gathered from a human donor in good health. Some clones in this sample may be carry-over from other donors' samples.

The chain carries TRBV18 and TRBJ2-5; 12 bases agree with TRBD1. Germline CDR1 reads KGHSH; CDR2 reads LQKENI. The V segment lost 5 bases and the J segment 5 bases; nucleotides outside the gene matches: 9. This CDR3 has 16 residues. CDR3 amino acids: CASSTAGTGGRETQYF. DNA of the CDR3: TGTGCCAGCTCAACCGCCGGGACAGGGGGCCGGGAGACCCAGTACTTC.

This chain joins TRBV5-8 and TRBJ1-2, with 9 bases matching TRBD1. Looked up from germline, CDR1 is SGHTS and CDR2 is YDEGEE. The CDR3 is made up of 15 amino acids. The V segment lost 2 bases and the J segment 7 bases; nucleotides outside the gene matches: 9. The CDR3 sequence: CASSFGTGFRLGYTF. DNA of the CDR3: TGTGCCAGCAGCTTCGGGACAGGGTTTCGTCTTGGCTACACCTTC.

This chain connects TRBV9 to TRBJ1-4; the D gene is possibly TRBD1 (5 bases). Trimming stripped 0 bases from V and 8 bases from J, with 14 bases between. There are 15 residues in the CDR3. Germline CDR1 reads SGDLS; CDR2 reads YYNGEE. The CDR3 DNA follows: TGTGCCAGCAGCGTAGCTACATCCGGGGGGGAAAAACTGTTTTTT. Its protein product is CASSVATSGGEKLFF. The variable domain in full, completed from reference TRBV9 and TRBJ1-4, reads DSGVTQTPKHLITATGQRVTLRCSPRSGDLSVYWYQQSLDQGLQFLIQYYNGEERAKGNILERFSAQQFPDLHSELNLSSLELGDSALYFCASSVATSGGEKLFFGSGTQLSVL.

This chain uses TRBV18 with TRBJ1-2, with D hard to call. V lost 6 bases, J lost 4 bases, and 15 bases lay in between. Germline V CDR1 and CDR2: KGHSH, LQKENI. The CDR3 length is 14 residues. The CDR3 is CASSTGRQVYGYTF. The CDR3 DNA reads TGTGCCAGCTCCACGGGGAGGCAGGTCTATGGCTACACCTTC.

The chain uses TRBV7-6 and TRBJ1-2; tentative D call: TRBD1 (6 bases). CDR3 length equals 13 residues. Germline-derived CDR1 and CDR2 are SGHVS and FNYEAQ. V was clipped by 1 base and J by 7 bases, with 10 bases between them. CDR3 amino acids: CASSLDRASGYTF. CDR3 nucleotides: TGTGCCAGCAGCTTAGACAGGGCAAGTGGCTACACCTTC.

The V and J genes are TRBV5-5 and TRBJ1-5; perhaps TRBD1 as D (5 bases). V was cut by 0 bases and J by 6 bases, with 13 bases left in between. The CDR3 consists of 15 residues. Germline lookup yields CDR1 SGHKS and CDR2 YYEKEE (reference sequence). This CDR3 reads CASSLGGTGSQPQHF. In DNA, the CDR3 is TGTGCCAGCAGCTTGGGCGGGACGGGTAGTCAGCCCCAGCATTTT.

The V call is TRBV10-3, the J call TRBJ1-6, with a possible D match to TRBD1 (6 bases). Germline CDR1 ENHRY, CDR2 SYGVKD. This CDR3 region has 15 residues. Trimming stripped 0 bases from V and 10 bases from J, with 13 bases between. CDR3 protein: CAISESGGERSPLHF. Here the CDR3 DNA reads TGTGCCATCAGTGAGTCAGGGGGGGAGAGATCACCCCTCCACTTT.

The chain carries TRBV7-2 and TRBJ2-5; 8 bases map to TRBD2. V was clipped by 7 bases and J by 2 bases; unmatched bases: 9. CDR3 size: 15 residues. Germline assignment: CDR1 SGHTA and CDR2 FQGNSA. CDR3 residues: CASTMGSSGQETQYF. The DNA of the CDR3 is TGTGCCAGCACCATGGGTTCTAGCGGGCAAGAGACCCAGTACTTC.

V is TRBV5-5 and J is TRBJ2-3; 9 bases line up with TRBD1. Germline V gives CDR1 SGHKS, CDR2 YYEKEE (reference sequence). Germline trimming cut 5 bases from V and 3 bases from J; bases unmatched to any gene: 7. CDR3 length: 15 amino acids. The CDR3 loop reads CASRFNRGRTDTQYF. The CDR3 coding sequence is TGTGCCAGCAGGTTTAACAGGGGGCGGACAGATACGCAGTATTTT.

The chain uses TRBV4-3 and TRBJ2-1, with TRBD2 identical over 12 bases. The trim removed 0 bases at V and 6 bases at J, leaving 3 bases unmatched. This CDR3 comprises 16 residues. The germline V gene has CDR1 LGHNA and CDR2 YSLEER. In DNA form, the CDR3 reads TGCGCCAGCAGCCAAGATCGACTAGCGGGAGTCAATGAGCAGTTCTTC. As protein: CASSQDRLAGVNEQFF.